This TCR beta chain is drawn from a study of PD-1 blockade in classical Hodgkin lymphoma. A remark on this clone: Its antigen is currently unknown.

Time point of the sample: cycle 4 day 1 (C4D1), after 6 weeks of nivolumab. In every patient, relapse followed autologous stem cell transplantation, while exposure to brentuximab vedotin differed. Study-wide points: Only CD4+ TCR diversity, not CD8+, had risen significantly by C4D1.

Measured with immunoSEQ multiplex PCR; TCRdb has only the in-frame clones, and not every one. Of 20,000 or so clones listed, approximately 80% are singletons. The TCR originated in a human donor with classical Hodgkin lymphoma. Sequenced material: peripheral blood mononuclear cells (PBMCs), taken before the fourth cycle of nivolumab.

CDR3 sequence: CASSRGQGPGELFF. In DNA, the CDR3 is TGTGCCAGCAGCCGCGGACAGGGCCCCGGGGAGCTGTTTTTT. This chain links TRBV7-3 with TRBJ2-2; 8 bases align to TRBD1. The V gene end was trimmed by 5 bases and the J gene end by 6 bases; junction bases not matched to a gene: 5. The germline gives CDR1 SGHTA, CDR2 FQGTGA. The CDR3 loop spans 14 amino acids.